One TCR beta chain is described in this entry. This clone's antigen is unknown. Base quality data are lacking; no much larger clone is found one base away. These data belong to a study of blood T cell repertoires in COVID-19 (dated by TCRdb to 2018 to 2020). The study in broad terms: Samples from collaborators originated in the United States, Italy and Spain and spanned both the acute and convalescent phases of COVID-19. Nearly every sample came with metadata listing a de-identified subject ID, COVID-19 status, age in years and sex. Deeply sampled blood TCRbeta repertoires from subjects exposed to, actively infected with, or recovered from COVID-19 were included in the dataset. The repertoires were released in a freely available public database meant as a resource for research on the immune response to SARS-CoV-2. Where HLA class I and class II types were available, the types were taken from metadata supplied by the sample provider, not from assay-based typing. The samples were drawn from the first 160 participants of the ongoing ImmuneRACE study and from 950 to 1,500 subjects provided by 6 global collaborators. The material from the prospective study consisted of cDNA or gDNA derived from T cells, B-cell-depleted T cells, or PBMCs.

Whole blood was collected in K2EDTA tubes by collaborating institutions according to the institutions' own protocols. For TCRbeta analysis, collaborators shipped samples as frozen whole blood, isolated PBMCs, or DNA extracted from either of those sample types. TCRbeta CDR3 regions were amplified from genomic DNA using the immunoSEQ Assay, a bias-controlled multiplex PCR. Concerning the study's data processing: The number of nucleated cells in each sample was estimated by amplification of reference gene primers within the assay. Sequence reads were collapsed and filtered to measure the absolute abundance of every unique TCRbeta CDR3 rearrangement. For each sample, productive Simpson clonality was calculated by taking the square root of Simpson's diversity index across productive rearrangements. TCRdb mirrors the immuneACCESS table, restricted to in-frame sequences. Some clones are absent from its copies; in checked studies, under half trace to an unresolved V gene, and the reason for the others is unknown. V and J calls and clone size are copied from that table; D and trimming were computed from the DNA. This sample is represented by some 270,000 clones; roughly 86% of them were singletons. The ten largest clones capture over 8% of the sample.

Per the germline V gene (reference sequence), SGHNT is the CDR1 and YYREEE is the CDR2. From its cysteine to its phenylalanine, the CDR3 spans 16 amino acids. Just the 48-base CDR3 DNA is kept, in frame starting at base 1. Germline trimming: 1 base from V, 5 bases from J; junction bases outside gene matches: 6. What the study reported, not specific to this receptor: How much clinical and demographic metadata was included differed by source and by participant, and the metadata was provided uncurated.

The chain couples TRBV5-4 to TRBJ2-7; a stretch of 13 junction bases matches TRBD2. The source of this sequence is a man in his forties or fifties with active or convalescent COVID-19. The sample was peripheral blood. The DNA sequence is given as TGTGCCAGCAGCTTGCCGGGACTAGCGGGGTTGCACGAGCAGTACTTC. Its amino acids are CASSLPGLAGLHEQYF.